These 3 T cell receptor beta chains originate from one sample sequenced in a study of PD-1 blockade in classical Hodgkin lymphoma. Time point: cycle 4 day 1 (C4D1), after around six weeks of nivolumab. The patients all showed relapse after autologous stem cell transplantation, while their brentuximab vedotin exposure varied. Libraries were prepared by immunoSEQ multiplex PCR; TCRdb keeps only in-frame clonotypes and omits some of them. Here the sample spans about 93,000 clones, more than 70% being singletons. Material: peripheral blood mononuclear cells (PBMCs), obtained before the fourth cycle of nivolumab. The receptor set was obtained from a human donor with classical Hodgkin lymphoma.

This clone was observed a handful of times. V usage is TRBV29-1 and J usage is TRBJ2-7; either TRBD1 or TRBD2 may fit D (5 bases each). CDR1 is SQVTM, CDR2 ANQGSEA, per germline. Trimming shortened V by 4 bases and J by 4 bases, and 11 bases separated the two germline ends. The CDR3 runs to 12 residues. This CDR3 is CSVGLGVYEQYF. CDR3 DNA sequence: TGCAGCGTTGGTCTGGGGGTGTACGAGCAGTACTTC.

V usage is TRBV19 and J usage is TRBJ2-1; tentative D call: TRBD1 (6 bases). Trimming stripped 0 bases from V and 1 base from J, with 10 bases between. The CDR3 length is 16 residues. Germline lookup yields CDR1 LNHDA and CDR2 SQIVND (reference sequence). CDR3 sequence (DNA): TGTGCCAGTAGTATAGATCAGGGGTATTCCTACAATGAGCAGTTCTTC. This encodes CASSIDQGYSYNEQFF.

The chain uses TRBV9 and TRBJ2-2; the match to TRBD1 covers 9 bases. CDR1 and CDR2 (germline): SGDLS, YYNGEE. The CDR3 spans 15 residues. V gave up 3 bases and J gave up 2 bases; unmatched junction bases: 2. The CDR3 region is CASSGTGVNTGELFF. Written as DNA, the CDR3 is TGTGCCAGCAGCGGGACAGGGGTAAACACCGGGGAGCTGTTTTTT.